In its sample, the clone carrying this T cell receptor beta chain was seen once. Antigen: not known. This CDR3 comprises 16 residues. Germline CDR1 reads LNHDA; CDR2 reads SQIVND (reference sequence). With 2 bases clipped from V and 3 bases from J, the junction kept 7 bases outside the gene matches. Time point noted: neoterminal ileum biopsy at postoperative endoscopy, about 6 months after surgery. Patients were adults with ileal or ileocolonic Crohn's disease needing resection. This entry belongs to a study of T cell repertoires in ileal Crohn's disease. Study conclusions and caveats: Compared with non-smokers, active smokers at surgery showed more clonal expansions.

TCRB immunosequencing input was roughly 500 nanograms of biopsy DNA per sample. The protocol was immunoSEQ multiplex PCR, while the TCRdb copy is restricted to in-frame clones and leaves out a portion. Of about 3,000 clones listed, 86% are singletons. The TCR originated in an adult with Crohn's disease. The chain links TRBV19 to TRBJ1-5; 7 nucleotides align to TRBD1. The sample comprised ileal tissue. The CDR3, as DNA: TGTGCCAGTAGTATACTAGGCGGGACAGACAATCAGCCCCAGCATTTT. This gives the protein CASSILGGTDNQPQHF.